A single sample gave rise to the 22 T cell receptor beta chains below, sequenced in a study of shared T cell receptors in the human thymus (dated by TCRdb to the early 2020s). Library method: the immunoSEQ multiplex PCR assay. TCRdb took this table from immuneACCESS and kept in-frame rearrangements with V and J called. Such tables lack part of the clones; where checked against another copy, unresolved V genes explain under half of the gap, and the rest is unexplained. The sample table records about 400,000 clones; about 95% of these occur just once. The biggest ten clones account for roughly 0.02% of the sample. The sequencing input was thymocytes. The receptors stem from a human donor.

The chain joins TRBV9 to TRBJ2-1; D gene unclear. Germline CDR1 reads SGDLS; CDR2 reads YYNGEE. Trimming took 3 bases from V and 7 from J, leaving 14 bases between them. The CDR3 consists of 14 residues. CDR3: CASSAPLSPNEQFF. CDR3 DNA sequence: TGTGCCAGCAGCGCTCCCCTGAGCCCAAATGAGCAGTTCTTC. Looking up the rest from reference TRBV9 and TRBJ2-1 gives the full variable domain: DSGVTQTPKHLITATGQRVTLRCSPRSGDLSVYWYQQSLDQGLQFLIQYYNGEERAKGNILERFSAQQFPDLHSELNLSSLELGDSALYFCASSAPLSPNEQFFGPGTRLTVL.

The gene calls are TRBV14 and TRBJ2-3; 10 bases align to TRBD1. The J segment lost 0 bases and the V segment lost 0 bases, leaving 6 bases of the junction unmatched. The CDR3 spans 18 residues. Germline V gene lookup returns CDR1 SGHDN and CDR2 FVKESK. The CDR3 spells CASSQDGSGQGSTDTQYF. For the CDR3, the DNA is TGTGCCAGCAGCCAAGATGGGTCGGGACAGGGGAGCACAGATACGCAGTATTTT.

This clone is a singleton in its sample. The chain employs TRBV7-3 and TRBJ2-5; TRBD1 agrees at 8 bases. This CDR3 is built from 15 residues. The V gene's germline CDR1 is SGHTA and CDR2 FQGTGA. V dropped 4 bases and J dropped 3; count of bases not matched to a gene: 7. The chain's CDR3 is CASSSRQGPEETQYF. CDR3 in DNA: TGTGCCAGCAGCTCCCGACAGGGGCCAGAAGAGACCCAGTACTTC.

The chain combines TRBV12-2 with TRBJ1-1. TRBV12-2 is a pseudogene locus. The CDR3 extends over 19 amino acids. The CDR3 sequence: CASRLESRGRPAANTEAFF. CDR3 in DNA: TGTGCAAGTCGCTTAGAATCTCGTGGACGTCCGGCGGCGAACACTGAAGCTTTCTTT.

The rearrangement links TRBV27 to TRBJ2-3; 11 bases are shared with TRBD2. Germline V CDR1 and CDR2: MNHEY, SMNVEV (reference sequence). The CDR3 length is 14 residues. V was clipped by 6 bases and J by 7 bases; unmatched bases: 6. The CDR3 DNA reads TGTGCCAGCAGGGGGACTAGCGGCCCCAATACGCAGTATTTT. Its protein product is CASRGTSGPNTQYF.

The chain couples TRBV28 to TRBJ2-7; tentative D call: TRBD1 (6 bases). The CDR3 loop spans 13 amino acids. The germline V gene has CDR1 MDHEN and CDR2 SYDVKM. V was pared by 1 base and J by 3 bases, with 7 bases between. CDR3 nucleotide sequence: TGTGCCAGCAGTTTATTACAGGGCTACGAGCAGTACTTC. Translated: CASSLLQGYEQYF.

In DNA form, the CDR3 reads TGTGCCAGCTCCCCCATCCCCTGGGAGACCCAGTACTTC. Translation gives CASSPIPWETQYF. V and J are TRBV18 and TRBJ2-5; D uncertain. This CDR3 is 13 amino acids long. V lost 6 bases, J lost 5 bases, and 13 bases lay in between. Germline CDR1 and CDR2: KGHSH and LQKENI.

The chain couples TRBV4-1 to TRBJ2-3; D call uncertain. CDR1 is MGHRA, CDR2 YSYEKL, per germline. The CDR3 has 11 amino acids. Trimming cost V 7 bases and J 5 bases, with 7 bases left between them. CDR3 residues: CASTQRDTQYF. For the CDR3, the DNA is TGCGCCAGCACCCAGAGAGATACGCAGTATTTT.

The rearrangement links TRBV5-1 to TRBJ2-5; D gene unclear. This CDR3 has 15 amino acids. V was pared by 4 bases and J by 0 bases, with 13 bases between. From germline, CDR1 is SGHRS and CDR2 YFSETQ. CDR3 in amino acids: CASSLLLGYQETQYF. CDR3 coding DNA: TGCGCCAGCAGCCTCTTATTAGGGTACCAAGAGACCCAGTACTTC.

The CDR3 DNA follows: TGCGCCAGCAGCCGGAACTGGGACCCCACAGGGCACACTGAAGCTTTCTTT. Translation gives CASSRNWDPTGHTEAFF. The chain is built from TRBV4-1 and TRBJ1-1; a possible D gene is TRBD1 (6 bases). The CDR3 contains 17 residues. Germline V gene lookup returns CDR1 MGHRA and CDR2 YSYEKL. V was pared by 4 bases and J by 3 bases, with 21 bases between.

V usage is TRBV30 and J usage is TRBJ2-7; no firm D call. V lost 8 bases to trimming and J lost 2 bases, with 28 bases between them. Germline V gene data show CDR1 as GTSNPN and CDR2 as SVGIG (reference sequence). CDR3 length: 17 residues. The CDR3 is CAHSQRLLSPLAYEQYF. The CDR3 DNA sequence: TGTGCCCACTCGCAGAGGCTCCTCTCCCCCCTCGCCTACGAGCAGTACTTC.

The chain joins TRBV5-1 to TRBJ2-7; D gene uncertain. The CDR3 extends over 11 amino acids. CDR1 is SGHRS and CDR2 is YFSETQ in the germline V gene. The V end lost 2 bases, the J end lost 9 bases, and 9 bases lay between the germline ends. CDR3 residues: CASSFRRLQYF. DNA for the CDR3: TGCGCCAGCAGCTTTAGACGTCTGCAGTACTTC.

The chain links TRBV19 to TRBJ2-1; 12 bases are shared with TRBD2. This CDR3 has 17 amino acids. CDR1 is LNHDA, CDR2 SQIVND, per germline (reference sequence). With 0 bases clipped from V and 4 bases from J, the junction kept 4 bases outside the gene matches. CDR3 residues: CASSIDPTSGSYNEQFF. CDR3 DNA: TGTGCCAGTAGTATAGATCCGACTAGCGGGAGTTACAATGAGCAGTTCTTC.

This chain joins TRBV30 and TRBJ2-2, with a weak D call TRBD1 (5 bases). This CDR3 spans 14 amino acids. Trimming took 2 bases from V and 4 from J, leaving 11 bases between them. Germline V gene sequence: CDR1 GTSNPN, CDR2 SVGIG (reference sequence). The CDR3, as DNA: TGTGCCTGGAGTAAACAGGCCGGCACCGGGGAGCTGTTTTTT. The encoded protein is CAWSKQAGTGELFF.

This sequence joins TRBV27 and TRBJ2-7; tentative D call: TRBD2 (6 bases). Germline loops: CDR1 MNHEY, CDR2 SMNVEV (reference sequence). This CDR3 spans 15 amino acids. Trimming pared 1 base from V and 0 bases from J, leaving 10 bases between. The CDR3 sequence is CASSLLSGSSYEQYF. DNA of the CDR3: TGTGCCAGCAGTTTATTGTCCGGGAGCTCCTACGAGCAGTACTTC.

The CDR3 nucleotides read TGTGCCTGGAGCCTCGGGGGGCCGGAGCGGGTTAACTACGAGCAGTACTTC. As protein: CAWSLGGPERVNYEQYF. V and J are TRBV30 and TRBJ2-7; D might be TRBD2 (7 bases). Germline loops: CDR1 GTSNPN, CDR2 SVGIG (reference sequence). V shed 3 bases and J shed 3 bases, with 24 bases lying between them. The CDR3 totals 17 residues. The whole variable domain, remainder taken from reference TRBV30 and TRBJ2-7, is SQTIHQWPATLVQPVGSPLSLECTVEGTSNPNLYWYRQAAGRGLQLLFYSVGIGQISSEVPQNLSASRPQDRQFILSSKKLLLSDSGFYLCAWSLGGPERVNYEQYFGPGTRLTVT.

The genes are TRBV2 and TRBJ2-1; D gene uncertain. V was clipped by 0 bases and J by 8 bases, with 11 bases between them. CDR3 size: 14 residues. Germline V gene data show CDR1 as SNHLY and CDR2 as FYNNEI. The CDR3 sequence: CASSEAALRDEQFF. In DNA form, the CDR3 reads TGTGCCAGCAGTGAAGCTGCCTTGAGAGATGAGCAGTTCTTC.

CDR3 nucleotides: TGTGCCAGCACCCAGGCCCCAGTAGCCGAAGCCTACGAGCAGTACTTC. Its protein product is CASTQAPVAEAYEQYF. This chain uses TRBV7-6 with TRBJ2-7; no clear D gene. The germline V and J ends were trimmed by 7 bases and 2 bases, with 21 bases remaining between them. The CDR3 is 16 amino acids. The germline gives CDR1 SGHVS, CDR2 FNYEAQ.

The gene calls are TRBV12-5 and TRBJ2-3; D is ambiguous. The CDR3 has 19 residues. Deletions cut 3 bases from V and 5 bases from J, with 27 bases between. From germline, CDR1 is LGHNT and CDR2 FRNRAP. CDR3 protein: CASGFLTPDPPRAGDTQYF. The CDR3 DNA reads TGTGCTAGTGGTTTCCTAACACCCGACCCCCCACGGGCTGGAGATACGCAGTATTTT.

V usage is TRBV7-8 and J usage is TRBJ2-7; 11 bases match TRBD2. Germline V gives CDR1 SGHVS, CDR2 FQNEAQ. The CDR3 totals 15 residues. V trimming: 3 bases; J trimming: 7 bases; junction bases outside the gene matches: 8. The CDR3 spells CASSFLPSGRREQYF. The CDR3 DNA sequence: TGTGCCAGCAGCTTCTTGCCTAGCGGGAGGCGAGAGCAGTACTTC.

This chain links TRBV5-6 with TRBJ1-5; D may be TRBD1 (6 bases). This CDR3 is built from 15 residues. Germline V gene data show CDR1 as SGHDT and CDR2 as YYEEEE. V was cut by 1 base and J by 7 bases, with 15 bases left in between. The CDR3 DNA is TGTGCCAGCAGCTTGAGGACAGAGGGTTGGCAGCCCCAGCATTTT. Encoded protein: CASSLRTEGWQPQHF.

The chain combines TRBV15 with TRBJ2-7; D ambiguous. Germline V lookup: CDR1 LNHNV, CDR2 YYDKDF (reference sequence). The germline V and J ends were trimmed by 3 bases and 3 bases, with 9 bases remaining between them. The CDR3 length is 13 residues. The CDR3, as DNA: TGTGCCACCAGCAGGGACCCCGACTACGAGCAGTACTTC. It codes for CATSRDPDYEQYF.